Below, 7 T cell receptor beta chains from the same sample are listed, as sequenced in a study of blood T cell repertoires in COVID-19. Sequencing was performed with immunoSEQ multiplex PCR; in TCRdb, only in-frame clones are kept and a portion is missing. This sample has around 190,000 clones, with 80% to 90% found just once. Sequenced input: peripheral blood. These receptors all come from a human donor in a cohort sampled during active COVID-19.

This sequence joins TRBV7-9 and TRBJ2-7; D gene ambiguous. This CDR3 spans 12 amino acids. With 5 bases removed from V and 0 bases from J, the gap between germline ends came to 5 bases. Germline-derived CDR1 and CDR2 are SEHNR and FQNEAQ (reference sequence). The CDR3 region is CASSAYSYEQYF. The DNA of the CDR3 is TGTGCCAGCAGCGCGTACTCCTACGAGCAGTACTTC.

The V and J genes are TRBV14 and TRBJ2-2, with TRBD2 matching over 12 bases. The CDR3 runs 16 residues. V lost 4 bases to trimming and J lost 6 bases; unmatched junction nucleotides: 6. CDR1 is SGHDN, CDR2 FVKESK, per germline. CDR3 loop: CASSLAGLAGPGELFF. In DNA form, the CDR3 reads TGTGCCAGCAGCCTTGCAGGACTAGCGGGACCCGGGGAGCTGTTTTTT.

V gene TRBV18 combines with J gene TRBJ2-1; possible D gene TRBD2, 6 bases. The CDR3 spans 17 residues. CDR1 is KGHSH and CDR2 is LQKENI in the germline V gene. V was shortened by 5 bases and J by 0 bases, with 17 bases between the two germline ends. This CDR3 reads CASSVTLARSSYNEQFF. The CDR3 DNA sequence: TGTGCCAGCTCAGTAACTCTAGCGCGAAGCTCCTACAATGAGCAGTTCTTC. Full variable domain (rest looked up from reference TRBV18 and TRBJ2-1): NAGVMQNPRHLVRRRGQEARLRCSPMKGHSHVYWYRQLPEEGLKFMVYLQKENIIDESGMPKERFSAEFPKEGPSILRIQQVVRGDSAAYFCASSVTLARSSYNEQFFGPGTRLTVL.

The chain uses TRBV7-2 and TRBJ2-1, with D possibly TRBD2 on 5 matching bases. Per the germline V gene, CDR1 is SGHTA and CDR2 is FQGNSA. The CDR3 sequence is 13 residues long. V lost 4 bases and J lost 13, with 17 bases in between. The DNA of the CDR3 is TGTGCCAGCAGCTCAGCGAGAGGGCCATTTCAGTTCTTC. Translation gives CASSSARGPFQFF.

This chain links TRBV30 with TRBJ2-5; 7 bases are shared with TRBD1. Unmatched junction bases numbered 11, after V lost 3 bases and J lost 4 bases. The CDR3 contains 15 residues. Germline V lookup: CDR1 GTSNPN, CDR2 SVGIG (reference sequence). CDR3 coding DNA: TGTGCCTGGAGCCTTGAACAGGGGCGAACAGAGACCCAGTACTTC. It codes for CAWSLEQGRTETQYF.

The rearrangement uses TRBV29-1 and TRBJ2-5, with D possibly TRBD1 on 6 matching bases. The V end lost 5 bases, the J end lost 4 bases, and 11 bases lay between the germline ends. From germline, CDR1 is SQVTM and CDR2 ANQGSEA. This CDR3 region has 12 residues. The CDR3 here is CSVKGDAETQYF. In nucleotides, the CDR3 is TGCAGCGTTAAGGGGGACGCAGAGACCCAGTACTTC. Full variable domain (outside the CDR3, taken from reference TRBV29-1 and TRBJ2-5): SAVISQKPSRDICQRGTSLTIQCQVDSQVTMMFWYRQQPGQSLTLIATANQGSEATYESGFVIDKFPISRPNLTFSTLTVSNMSPEDSSIYLCSVKGDAETQYFGPGTRLLVL.

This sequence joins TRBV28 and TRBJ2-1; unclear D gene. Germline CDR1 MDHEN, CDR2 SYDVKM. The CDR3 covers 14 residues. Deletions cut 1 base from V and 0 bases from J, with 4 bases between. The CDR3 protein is CASSLYSSYNEQFF. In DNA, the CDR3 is TGTGCCAGCAGTTTATACAGCTCCTACAATGAGCAGTTCTTC.